The 32 T cell receptor beta chains in this list originate from one sample, sequenced in a study of cytomegalovirus exposure and HLA in healthy donors. Primers for the PCR totalled 60 Vbeta and 13 Jbeta. This table comes from immunoSEQ multiplex PCR, and its TCRdb copy is limited to in-frame clones, with some not included. The sample lists some 140,000 clones, about three quarters occurring once. Sequencing used PBMCs. These receptors originate from a male donor in good health and CMV-seropositive.

On this clone itself: Within the sample, other DNA sequences also encode this same CDR3. This chain links TRBV11-3 with TRBJ2-1; 7 nucleotides agree with TRBD2. With 0 bases clipped from V and 0 bases from J, the junction kept 8 bases outside the gene matches. The germline V gene has CDR1 SGHNT and CDR2 YENEEA. This CDR3 has 18 residues. The CDR3 nucleotides read TGTGCCAGCAGCTTAGATCAAGGCGGGAGTGCCTCCTACAATGAGCAGTTCTTC. Translation: CASSLDQGGSASYNEQFF.

The V call is TRBV5-6, the J call TRBJ2-1, with 12 bases matching TRBD2. CDR1 and CDR2 from the germline V gene are SGHDT and YYEEEE. The V gene end was trimmed by 2 bases and the J gene end by 10 bases; junction bases not matched to a gene: 13. The CDR3 is 17 amino acids. CDR3 coding DNA: TGTGCCAGCAGCTTAGCTAGCGGGGGGGCCCCCCTATCCGAGCAGTTCTTC. Translated: CASSLASGGAPLSEQFF. Complete variable domain (other parts from reference TRBV5-6 and TRBJ2-1): DAGVTQSPTHLIKTRGQQVTLRCSPKSGHDTVSWYQQALGQGPQFIFQYYEEEERQRGNFPDRFSGHQFPNYSSELNVNALLLGDSALYLCASSLASGGAPLSEQFFGPGTRLTVL.

This clone was picked up one time. The V gene is TRBV7-9, the J gene TRBJ1-2, with 9 nucleotides matching TRBD1. From germline, CDR1 is SEHNR and CDR2 FQNEAQ (reference sequence). CDR3 length: 18 amino acids. Trimming at V came to 5 bases and at J to 6 bases, leaving 19 bases not matched to a gene. The CDR3 DNA follows: TGTGCCAGCAGCCCACTAACGGCAGGACAGGGGCCTCGTCATGGCTACACCTTC. Protein sequence: CASSPLTAGQGPRHGYTF.

This clone was found a few times. V gene TRBV7-6 combines with J gene TRBJ2-7; D remains unclear. Trimming shortened V by 4 bases and J by 3 bases, and 19 bases separated the two germline ends. The CDR3 contains 16 residues. CDR1 is SGHVS and CDR2 is FNYEAQ in the germline V gene. CDR3: CASSSQLQAERYEQYF. The CDR3 DNA sequence: TGTGCCAGCAGCTCGCAGCTTCAGGCAGAACGCTACGAGCAGTACTTC.

The V and J genes are TRBV4-1 and TRBJ2-1, with TRBD2 as a possible D gene (6 bases). CDR1 is MGHRA and CDR2 is YSYEKL in the germline V gene. The CDR3 is 17 amino acids. V was clipped by 4 bases and J by 6 bases, with 22 bases between them. CDR3 region: CASSLTYADYVLNEQFF. For the CDR3, the DNA is TGCGCCAGCAGCCTCACCTACGCGGACTACGTACTCAATGAGCAGTTCTTC.

A single count supports this clone. CDR3 sequence reads: CSASPNLAGGETQYF. CDR3 bases: TGCAGCGCCTCGCCCAATCTAGCGGGAGGTGAGACCCAGTACTTC. The V gene is TRBV29-1, the J gene TRBJ2-5; 11 bases map to TRBD2. V lost 7 bases, J lost 5 bases, and 12 bases stayed unmatched. The CDR3 runs to 15 residues. The germline CDR1 and CDR2 sequences are SQVTM and ANQGSEA. Variable domain in full (rest from reference TRBV29-1 and TRBJ2-5): SAVISQKPSRDICQRGTSLTIQCQVDSQVTMMFWYRQQPGQSLTLIATANQGSEATYESGFVIDKFPISRPNLTFSTLTVSNMSPEDSSIYLCSASPNLAGGETQYFGPGTRLLVL.

V gene TRBV6-5 combines with J gene TRBJ1-4; D is possibly TRBD1 (6 bases). V lost 6 bases to trimming and J lost 7 bases, with 12 bases between them. The CDR3 is made up of 13 amino acids. CDR1 MNHEY and CDR2 SVGAGI come from the germline V gene. CDR3 region: CASRGRGGEKLFF. In nucleotides, the CDR3 is TGTGCCAGCAGAGGGAGAGGGGGTGAAAAACTGTTTTTT.

The chain couples TRBV7-8 to TRBJ2-5; 16 bases line up with TRBD2. The CDR3 is 18 amino acids. V gave up 4 bases and J gave up 2 bases; unmatched junction bases: 7. Per germline, CDR1 SGHVS and CDR2 FQNEAQ. CDR3 coding DNA: TGTGCCAGCAGCTCGCCGGGACTAGCGGGGGGGTGGCAAGAGACCCAGTACTTC. Its translation is CASSSPGLAGGWQETQYF.

This chain connects TRBV14 to TRBJ2-7; tentatively, D is TRBD2 (6 bases). CDR1 is SGHDN, CDR2 FVKESK, per germline. The germline V and J ends were trimmed by 3 bases and 4 bases, with 13 bases remaining between them. The CDR3 is 14 amino acids. Written as DNA, the CDR3 is TGTGCCAGCAGCCATCTGGCGGGGATTTACGAGCAGTACTTC. Translation gives CASSHLAGIYEQYF.

The rearrangement links TRBV5-1 to TRBJ1-4; D call uncertain. This CDR3 is built from 15 residues. Per the germline V gene, CDR1 is SGHRS and CDR2 is YFSETQ. The V and J ends lost 4 bases and 4 bases respectively, with 14 bases between them. Here the CDR3 reads CASSPDGINNEKLFF. The CDR3 DNA is TGCGCCAGCAGCCCCGACGGGATAAATAATGAAAAACTGTTTTTT.

The chain joins TRBV11-3 to TRBJ2-1, with D maybe TRBD2 (6 bases). The CDR3 spans 13 residues. Germline CDR1 is SGHNT and CDR2 is YENEEA. Trimming removed 10 bases from V and 8 bases from J, with 18 bases in between. The CDR3 region has the DNA TGTGCCACGTCCGGGGGTCTTGGGGATGAGCAGTTCTTC. This codes for CATSGGLGDEQFF. The variable domain in full, with the rest retrieved from reference TRBV11-3 and TRBJ2-1, is EAGVVQSPRYKIIEKKQPVAFWCNPISGHNTLYWYLQNLGQGPELLIRYENEEAVDDSQLPKDRFSAERLKGVDSTLKIQPAELGDSAVYLCATSGGLGDEQFFGPGTRLTVL.

The gene calls are TRBV4-1 and TRBJ2-1; D might be TRBD1 (5 bases). The V gene's germline CDR1 is MGHRA and CDR2 YSYEKL. This CDR3 comprises 16 residues. Trimming took off 7 bases at V and 8 bases at J, with 24 bases between the two ends. This CDR3 reads CASKPIKGQVRDEQFF. The CDR3 DNA reads TGCGCCAGCAAACCAATCAAGGGGCAAGTCAGGGATGAGCAGTTCTTC.

This clone was counted once. The chain links TRBV27 to TRBJ2-3, with TRBD1 matching 7 bases. CDR3 length: 16 residues. Germline V gene sequence: CDR1 MNHEY, CDR2 SMNVEV (reference sequence). Unmatched junction bases numbered 7, after V lost 2 bases and J lost 2 bases. The CDR3: CASSLVRTGLTDTQYF. For the CDR3, the DNA is TGTGCCAGCAGTTTAGTAAGGACAGGCCTCACAGATACGCAGTATTTT.

This clone was counted once. The chain couples TRBV27 to TRBJ1-1, with 10 bases identical to TRBD1. The V gene end was trimmed by 5 bases and the J gene end by 3 bases; junction bases not matched to a gene: 9. The CDR3 is 16 amino acids. Per germline, CDR1 MNHEY and CDR2 SMNVEV (reference sequence). The CDR3 nucleotides read TGTGCCAGCAGTCTCATGCCAGGACAGGGGGACACTGAAGCTTTCTTT. The encoded protein is CASSLMPGQGDTEAFF.

The V gene is TRBV9, the J gene TRBJ2-3, with 8 bases fitting TRBD2. Per germline, CDR1 SGDLS and CDR2 YYNGEE. The CDR3 consists of 13 residues. After removal of 6 bases from V and 7 bases from J, the junction contained 7 bases not matched to a gene. CDR3 sequence reads: CASNPSGGHTQYF. The CDR3 DNA reads as TGTGCCAGCAACCCCAGCGGGGGACATACGCAGTATTTT.

The chain couples TRBV6-6 to TRBJ1-1; D might be TRBD1 (5 bases). Trimming shortened V by 2 bases and J by 0 bases, and 10 bases separated the two germline ends. Germline CDR1 reads MNHNY; CDR2 reads SVGAGI (reference sequence). This CDR3 has 15 residues. The CDR3 sequence is CASSYPPQVNTEAFF. The CDR3, as DNA: TGTGCCAGCAGTTACCCCCCACAGGTGAACACTGAAGCTTTCTTT.

This clone was observed a few times. The rearrangement links TRBV29-1 to TRBJ2-7; 7 bases are a match to TRBD1. The trim removed 3 bases at V and 3 bases at J, leaving 2 bases unmatched. This CDR3 contains 12 residues. CDR1 and CDR2 (germline): SQVTM, ANQGSEA. CDR3 amino acids: CSVEGQNYEQYF. The CDR3 bases are TGCAGCGTTGAGGGACAGAACTACGAGCAGTACTTC.

This rearrangement joins TRBV5-4 to TRBJ2-1; TRBD2 aligns across 10 bases. The ends lost 6 bases at V and 9 bases at J; junction bases unmatched: 6. The CDR3 has 13 residues. CDR1 is SGHNT and CDR2 is YYREEE in the germline V gene (reference sequence). The CDR3 loop is CASTGLAVSEQFF. The CDR3 DNA reads as TGTGCCAGCACCGGACTAGCGGTGAGTGAGCAGTTCTTC.

The chain combines TRBV7-6 with TRBJ1-2; the match to TRBD1 covers 9 bases. CDR1 is SGHVS, CDR2 FNYEAQ, per germline. The CDR3 sequence is 14 residues long. V shed 4 bases and J 3 bases; nucleotides not matched to a gene: 3. The CDR3 DNA sequence: TGTGCCAGCAGCTCTGACAGGGGGGACTATGGCTACACCTTC. Protein: CASSSDRGDYGYTF.

The chain couples TRBV27 to TRBJ2-3, with 7 bases matching TRBD2. V was pared by 9 bases and J by 2 bases, with 5 bases of the junction left unmatched. The CDR3 contains 13 residues. From germline, CDR1 is MNHEY and CDR2 SMNVEV (reference sequence). The CDR3 loop is CASASGNTDTQYF. In DNA form, the CDR3 reads TGTGCCAGTGCTAGCGGTAACACAGATACGCAGTATTTT.

The chain recombines TRBV6-5 with TRBJ2-7, with 16 bases matching TRBD2. V shed 6 bases and J 2 bases; nucleotides not matched to a gene: 1. CDR1 is MNHEY and CDR2 is SVGAGI in the germline V gene. CDR3 size: 15 residues. As DNA, the CDR3 is TGTGCCAGCAGGGGACTAGCGGGAGGGCCCTACGAGCAGTACTTC. This gives the protein CASRGLAGGPYEQYF.

This rearrangement joins TRBV5-1 to TRBJ2-1; D may be TRBD1 (6 bases). The length of the CDR3 is 20 residues. Germline V lookup: CDR1 SGHRS, CDR2 YFSETQ. V lost 4 bases, J lost 3 bases, and 29 bases lay in between. The CDR3 coding sequence is TGCGCCAGCAGCGGGGCAGGTGGCAGGGGAATCCTTGACTTCTACAATGAGCAGTTCTTC. It codes for CASSGAGGRGILDFYNEQFF.

V usage is TRBV9 and J usage is TRBJ2-1, with TRBD2 identical over 16 bases. Germline V CDR1 and CDR2: SGDLS, YYNGEE. Trimming at V came to 4 bases and at J to 16 bases, leaving 17 bases not matched to a gene. CDR3 length: 17 residues. The CDR3 sequence: CASSNYNEGLAGGYLFF. CDR3 DNA: TGTGCCAGCAGCAATTATAACGAGGGACTAGCGGGGGGGTATCTCTTCTTC. The entire variable domain, with the rest obtained from reference TRBV9 and TRBJ2-1, is as follows: DSGVTQTPKHLITATGQRVTLRCSPRSGDLSVYWYQQSLDQGLQFLIQYYNGEERAKGNILERFSAQQFPDLHSELNLSSLELGDSALYFCASSNYNEGLAGGYLFFGPGTRLTVL.

This chain links TRBV19 with TRBJ1-5; D not resolved. V was clipped by 3 bases and J by 6 bases, with 12 bases between them. The CDR3 is 14 residues long. Germline V lookup: CDR1 LNHDA, CDR2 SQIVND (reference sequence). The chain's CDR3 is CASSIGGSIQPQHF. Written as DNA, the CDR3 is TGTGCCAGTAGTATTGGCGGCTCAATTCAGCCCCAGCATTTT.

This clone was observed a handful of times. V is TRBV4-1 and J is TRBJ2-5; D not certain. Germline V gives CDR1 MGHRA, CDR2 YSYEKL. This CDR3 region has 15 residues. V was trimmed by 0 bases and J by 2 bases, leaving 10 bases between them. The CDR3 loop is CASSQDPGQQETQYF. The CDR3 DNA sequence: TGCGCCAGCAGCCAAGATCCAGGTCAGCAAGAGACCCAGTACTTC.

This chain joins TRBV9 and TRBJ1-4, with 7 bases matching TRBD1. In germline, CDR1 is SGDLS, CDR2 YYNGEE. Trimming took 4 bases from V and 4 from J; bases not matched to a gene: 4. This CDR3 spans 14 amino acids. CDR3 region: CASSRGLGNEKLFF. CDR3 DNA: TGTGCCAGCAGCAGGGGGCTTGGTAATGAAAAACTGTTTTTT.

This clone was picked up a small number of times. The rearrangement links TRBV27 to TRBJ2-5, with TRBD2 matching 10 bases. V gave up 0 bases and J gave up 4 bases; unmatched junction bases: 8. The germline V gene has CDR1 MNHEY and CDR2 SMNVEV (reference sequence). The CDR3 runs to 17 residues. As DNA, the CDR3 is TGTGCCAGCAGTTTATCGAGGCTAGCGGGGGCGGGAGAGACCCAGTACTTC. Protein product: CASSLSRLAGAGETQYF.

The V call is TRBV14, the J call TRBJ2-2; TRBD2 matches at 9 bases. CDR1 and CDR2 (germline): SGHDN, FVKESK. The CDR3 has 19 amino acids. The V segment lost 0 bases and the J segment 2 bases; nucleotides outside the gene matches: 10. CDR3: CASSQEASGITSNTGELFF. Written as DNA, the CDR3 is TGTGCCAGCAGCCAAGAAGCTAGCGGGATAACCAGTAACACCGGGGAGCTGTTTTTT.

The V and J genes are TRBV7-8 and TRBJ1-5; D not certain. The CDR3 loop spans 14 amino acids. With 5 bases removed from V and 7 bases from J, the gap between germline ends came to 15 bases. Germline values: CDR1 SGHVS, CDR2 FQNEAQ. The DNA for the CDR3 is TGTGCCAGCAGCCTTGCAGTGGGAGGGCAGCCCCAGCATTTT. It encodes CASSLAVGGQPQHF.

J is TRBJ1-1 and V is TRBV28, with D perhaps matching TRBD1 (5 bases). The CDR3 is 16 residues long. Germline V CDR1 and CDR2: MDHEN, SYDVKM. V lost 6 bases, J lost 4 bases, and 21 bases lay in between. The CDR3 DNA follows: TGTGCCAGCAGATTGGGTAGGGGTATACGAATCACTGAAGCTTTCTTT. Encoded protein: CASRLGRGIRITEAFF.

This clone was observed a handful of times. The chain links TRBV5-4 to TRBJ2-7, with D possibly being TRBD2 (5 bases). This CDR3 is 14 amino acids long. Looked up from germline, CDR1 is SGHNT and CDR2 is YYREEE (reference sequence). Trimming removed 0 bases from V and 4 bases from J, with 11 bases in between. As DNA, the CDR3 is TGTGCCAGCAGCTTGGTCGACACGGGATACGAGCAGTACTTC. Translated, it gives CASSLVDTGYEQYF.

CDR3 in amino acids: CASSLYPAGGSYEQYF. For the CDR3, the DNA is TGTGCCAGCAGCTTATACCCAGCGGGAGGCTCCTACGAGCAGTACTTC. The chain has TRBV13 and TRBJ2-7, with 9 bases aligning to TRBD2. The CDR3 is 16 amino acids. The germline CDR1 and CDR2 sequences are PRHDT and FYEKMQ (reference sequence). The V segment lost 2 bases and the J segment 0 bases; nucleotides outside the gene matches: 5.